The rows below give T cell receptor beta chains drawn from one sample of a study of shared clonotypes between healthy human individuals. The protocol was immunoSEQ multiplex PCR, while the TCRdb copy is restricted to in-frame clones and leaves out a portion. Of about 610,000 clones listed, 96% are singletons. Sequencing input: naive CD8+ T cells sorted from blood. The receptors were gathered from a woman aged 25 to 39 in good health. The CDR3 runs from the conserved cysteine through the conserved F or W. Each record gives: V gene, CDR3 protein.

TRBV7-9	CASSGMDRLSLYEQYF
TRBV15	CATSRDGTSVNEQFF
TRBV2	CASSEAGYGYTF
TRBV27	CASSTGGQPQHF
TRBV7-6	CASSQRQGPSYNEQFF
TRBV2	CASSLAGGSYEQYF
TRBV11-2	CASSYTPGRVMNTEAFF
TRBV9	CASSDPGASYNEQFF
TRBV19	CASSPFVGLGVETQYF
TRBV7-6	CASSLLAETSDTQYF
TRBV4-2	CASSQITGDNSPLHF
TRBV13	CASSLVGAEAFF
TRBV2	CASSVIEFGGRDTQYF
TRBV14	CASSSDRGNEKLFF
TRBV2	CASSVTGAAYEQYF
TRBV4-1	CASSHRDVAGDTIYF
TRBV11-2	CASSLGRTTPSSYGYTF
TRBV28	CASTSAGLGNTIYF
TRBV28	CASSLTGLHQPQHF
TRBV5-1	CASSLEGGQADTQYF
TRBV27	CASSSLAGGPSSYEQYF
TRBV5-4	CASSVGTDTQYF
TRBV29-1	CSVAGGQGTTYEQYF
TRBV7-6	CASSLIPGGRDTEAFF
TRBV15	CATSRNRGHEQYF
TRBV19	CASSPSGSYNEQFF
TRBV7-9	CASSYPSGSYEQYF
TRBV28	CASSLPGAMLYEQYF
TRBV4-2	CASSPLPGVGGEQYF
TRBV19	CASRGTLNTEAFF
TRBV28	CASSPSGRYYEQYF